The clone carrying this TCR beta chain was seen a few times. Next came a second PCR, run for about 7 to 12 cycles, which used a sample-barcoded 5' primer along with a J-beta primer mix. TCRdb fed the 5' RACE reads into MiXCR, producing one record per CDR3 protein. The sample consists of hundreds of thousands of distinct CDR3 sequences, 40% to 45% of them appearing once. Looked up from germline, CDR1 is SGHTA and CDR2 is FQGNSA. The CDR3 is 12 residues long. V lost 3 bases and J lost 4, with 7 bases in between. The data are from a study of blood T cells in healthy people across ages. This clonotype originated in a woman aged 55 to 70 in good health. This sequence joins TRBV7-2 and TRBJ2-7; no clear D gene. Sequencing was carried out using blood. This CDR3 reads CASSFWGYEQYF. As DNA, the CDR3 is TGTGCCAGCAGCTTTTGGGGATACGAGCAGTACTTC.